This is a list of T cell receptor beta chains from one sample in a study of cytomegalovirus exposure and HLA in healthy donors. The assay was immunoSEQ multiplex PCR, and TCRdb's table has in-frame clones only and misses some. This sample yields some 130,000 clones, of which around three quarters are seen a single time; 2.1% belongs to the top ten. The material sequenced was PBMCs. These receptors originate from a woman aged 55-75 years in good health and CMV-seropositive. CDR3s include the opening cysteine and the closing phenylalanine or tryptophan. A D gene is named only where the DNA matches it firmly. A clone size is listed for some rows: how often the clone was seen (once, few, many), or a class if it is expanded.

NA	TRBJ1-5	TRBV4-1	NA	15	CASSQSPPGGQPQHF	TGCGCCAGCAGCCAATCGCCCCCCGGGGGACAGCCCCAGCATTTT
NA	TRBJ1-5	TRBV28	NA	13	CASSLDNNQPQHF	TGTGCCAGCAGTTTGGACAATAATCAGCCCCAGCATTTT
once	TRBJ1-2	TRBV7-8	NA	13	CASSLGIDYGYTF	TGTGCCAGCAGCTTAGGTATAGACTATGGCTACACCTTC
NA	TRBJ2-1	TRBV6-1	NA	15	CASSEGTRNYNEQFF	TGTGCCAGCAGTGAAGGGACTCGGAACTACAATGAGCAGTTCTTC
few	TRBJ2-3	TRBV6-6	TRBD2	14	CASSRGRATDTQYF	TGTGCCAGCAGTCGCGGGAGGGCGACAGATACGCAGTATTTT
NA	TRBJ1-1	TRBV9	NA	13	CASSVREGAEAFF	TGTGCCAGCAGCGTTCGGGAAGGAGCTGAAGCTTTCTTT
NA	TRBJ1-3	TRBV27	NA	14	CASSSVLGGNTIYF	TGTGCCAGCAGTTCTGTGCTCGGGGGAAACACCATATATTTT
NA	TRBJ2-7	TRBV5-6	TRBD1	16	CASSLAGQGAPWEQYF	TGTGCCAGCAGCTTGGCCGGGCAGGGGGCCCCCTGGGAGCAGTACTTC
NA	TRBJ1-1	TRBV25-1	NA	13	CASGWAYNTEAFF	TGTGCCAGCGGATGGGCCTATAACACTGAAGCTTTCTTT
NA	TRBJ1-2	TRBV28	NA	14	CASRILSSGDGYTF	TGTGCCAGCAGGATTCTCAGCTCAGGCGATGGCTACACCTTC
NA	TRBJ2-7	TRBV6-5	TRBD1	14	CASRLSGTAYEQYF	TGTGCCAGCAGGCTCTCCGGGACAGCATACGAGCAGTACTTC
few	TRBJ1-1	TRBV10-3	NA	13	CAISESTTFGAFF	TGTGCCATCAGTGAGTCGACGACTTTTGGAGCTTTCTTT
NA	TRBJ2-3	TRBV7-6	TRBD2	15	CASSVLSGKWDTQYF	TGTGCCAGCAGCGTACTTAGCGGGAAGTGGGATACGCAGTATTTT
NA	TRBJ1-4	TRBV19	NA	17	CASSRTVNQRTNEKLFF	TGTGCCAGTAGTAGGACAGTTAACCAGAGAACTAATGAAAAACTGTTTTTT
NA	TRBJ1-1	TRBV5-1	TRBD1	14	CASSGGQGGTEAFF	TGCGCCAGCAGCGGTGGACAGGGGGGCACTGAAGCTTTCTTT
NA	TRBJ1-5	TRBV28	NA	15	CASSTTGNFNQPQHF	TGTGCCAGCAGTACTACAGGGAATTTCAATCAGCCCCAGCATTTT
NA	TRBJ2-1	TRBV27	NA	16	CASTPGRGTQYNEQFF	TGTGCCAGCACCCCAGGGAGGGGGACTCAATACAATGAGCAGTTCTTC
NA	TRBJ1-1	TRBV5-5	TRBD1	14	CASSLFQGAPEAFF	TGTGCCAGCAGCTTGTTCCAGGGGGCGCCTGAAGCTTTCTTT
NA	TRBJ1-2	TRBV29-1	TRBD1	13	CSVETGGLYGYTF	TGCAGCGTCGAGACAGGGGGGCTCTATGGCTACACCTTC
NA	TRBJ1-5	TRBV28	NA	15	CASSPRGASNQPQHF	TGTGCCAGCAGTCCCCGGGGGGCTAGCAATCAGCCCCAGCATTTT
NA	TRBJ1-3	TRBV25-1	NA	14	CASSEFSSGNTIYF	TGTGCCAGCAGTGAATTCAGCTCTGGAAACACCATATATTTT
NA	TRBJ1-2	TRBV5-1	NA	13	CASAKETNYGYTF	TGCGCCAGCGCGAAGGAGACCAACTATGGCTACACCTTC
NA	TRBJ1-5	TRBV4-2	NA	16	CASSQEGRSRTQPQHF	TGTGCCAGCAGCCAAGAAGGGAGATCGCGAACTCAGCCCCAGCATTTT
NA	TRBJ2-3	TRBV7-2	NA	15	CASSLKSGSADTQYF	TGTGCCAGCAGCTTAAAATCCGGGAGCGCAGATACGCAGTATTTT
NA	TRBJ2-4	TRBV11-2	TRBD2	15	CASSLDPRSSGSQYF	TGTGCCAGCAGCTTAGATCCACGGTCGAGCGGGAGCCAGTACTTC
NA	TRBJ1-3	TRBV27	NA	16	CASSVSGGFSGNTIYF	TGTGCCAGCAGTGTCTCTGGGGGCTTTTCTGGAAACACCATATATTTT
NA	TRBJ1-3	TRBV15	NA	18	CATSRADGWLGSGNTIYF	TGTGCCACCAGCAGAGCAGACGGGTGGTTGGGCTCTGGAAACACCATATATTTT
NA	TRBJ1-1	TRBV5-1	TRBD1	15	CASSLAQGAFTEAFF	TGCGCCAGCAGCTTGGCCCAGGGGGCTTTCACTGAAGCTTTCTTT
NA	TRBJ2-1	TRBV5-5	NA	13	CASRAVFYNEQFF	TGTGCCAGCAGGGCGGTATTCTACAATGAGCAGTTCTTC
once	TRBJ1-1	TRBV7-3	NA	14	CASSPSGVNTEAFF	TGTGCCAGCAGCCCCTCAGGGGTGAACACTGAAGCTTTCTTT
NA	TRBJ2-3	TRBV25-1	NA	15	CASSESGRSTDTQYF	TGTGCCAGCAGTGAATCAGGCAGAAGCACAGATACGCAGTATTTT
NA	TRBJ1-1	TRBV6-6	NA	14	CASSPSRQNTEAFF	TGTGCCAGCAGTCCCTCTCGACAGAACACTGAAGCTTTCTTT
NA	TRBJ2-3	TRBV7-2	TRBD2	16	CASSLRLAGATDTQYF	TGTGCCAGCAGCTTACGGCTAGCGGGGGCAACAGATACGCAGTATTTT
NA	TRBJ2-3	TRBV30	NA	12	CAWRGGAHTQYF	TGTGCCTGGAGGGGGGGAGCTCATACGCAGTATTTT
NA	TRBJ1-3	TRBV5-5	NA	16	CASSLYSGHSGNTIYF	TGTGCCAGCAGCTTATACTCAGGGCACTCTGGAAACACCATATATTTT
once	TRBJ1-5	TRBV27	TRBD1	17	CASSSYGRDRGLQPQHF	TGTGCCAGCAGTTCATATGGCCGGGACAGGGGCCTTCAGCCCCAGCATTTT
NA	TRBJ1-1	TRBV7-6	NA	13	CASSPRENTEAFF	TGTGCCAGCAGCCCGAGGGAGAACACTGAAGCTTTCTTT
NA	TRBJ2-5	TRBV5-4	TRBD2	14	CASSFGAGEETQYF	TGTGCCAGCAGCTTTGGGGCGGGAGAAGAGACCCAGTACTTC
NA	TRBJ2-5	TRBV11-3	TRBD1	13	CASSLQGAQTQYF	TGTGCCAGCAGCTTACAGGGGGCACAGACCCAGTACTTC
NA	TRBJ2-4	TRBV30	NA	14	CAWSVRGAKNIQYF	TGTGCCTGGAGTGTACGGGGGGCCAAAAACATTCAGTACTTC
few	TRBJ1-5	TRBV10-3	NA	15	CAISEEGGGNQPQHF	TGTGCCATCAGTGAGGAGGGGGGAGGGAATCAGCCCCAGCATTTT
NA	TRBJ2-7	TRBV25-1	NA	16	CASSPGGLKDSYEQYF	TGTGCCAGCAGTCCCGGGGGGCTTAAAGACTCCTACGAGCAGTACTTC
few	TRBJ2-7	TRBV7-8	NA	15	CASSLQGGRGGEQYF	TGTGCCAGCAGCTTACAAGGTGGGCGAGGGGGCGAGCAGTACTTC
NA	TRBJ1-3	TRBV9	NA	11	CASSSLNTIYF	TGTGCCAGCAGCTCTCTAAACACCATATATTTT
NA	TRBJ2-2	TRBV5-1	NA	14	CASSLSGNTGELFF	TGCGCCAGCAGCTTGTCAGGGAACACCGGGGAGCTGTTTTTT
NA	TRBJ2-3	TRBV5-1	NA	14	CASAKGLHTDTQYF	TGCGCCAGCGCGAAGGGACTGCATACAGATACGCAGTATTTT
NA	TRBJ2-1	TRBV15	NA	19	CATSRLSGEASRLGNEQFF	TGTGCCACCAGCAGACTTTCGGGTGAAGCGTCTCGTTTGGGCAATGAGCAGTTCTTC
NA	TRBJ2-1	TRBV11-2	TRBD2	15	CASSLPLAGYNEQFF	TGTGCCAGCAGCTTACCACTAGCGGGTTACAATGAGCAGTTCTTC
NA	TRBJ1-2	TRBV25-1	NA	12	CASSKTAYGYTF	TGTGCCAGCAGTAAAACAGCCTATGGCTACACCTTC
NA	TRBJ1-1	TRBV9	TRBD1	13	CASSFGQAEVAFF	TGTGCCAGCAGCTTCGGACAGGCGGAGGTAGCTTTCTTT
once	TRBJ1-1	TRBV14	NA	14	CASSQETRNTEAFF	TGTGCCAGCAGCCAAGAGACAAGAAACACTGAAGCTTTCTTT